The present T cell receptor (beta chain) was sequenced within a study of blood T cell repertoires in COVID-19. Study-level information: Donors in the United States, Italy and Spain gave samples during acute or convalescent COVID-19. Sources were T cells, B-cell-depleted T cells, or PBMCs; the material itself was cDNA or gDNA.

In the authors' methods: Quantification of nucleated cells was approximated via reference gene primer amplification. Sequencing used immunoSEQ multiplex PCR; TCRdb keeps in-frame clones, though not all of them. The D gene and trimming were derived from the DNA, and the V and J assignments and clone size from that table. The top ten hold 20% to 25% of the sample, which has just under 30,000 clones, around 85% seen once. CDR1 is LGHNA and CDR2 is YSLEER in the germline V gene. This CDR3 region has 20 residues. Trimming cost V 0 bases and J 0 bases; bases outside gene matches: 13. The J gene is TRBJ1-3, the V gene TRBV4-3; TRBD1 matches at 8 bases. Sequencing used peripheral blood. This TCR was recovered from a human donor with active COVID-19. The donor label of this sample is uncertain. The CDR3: CASSQDSTRTGSTSGNTIYF. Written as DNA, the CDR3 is TGCGCCAGCAGCCAAGATAGTACGAGGACAGGGTCGACCTCTGGAAACACCATATATTTT.